The 2 T cell receptor beta chains in this list originate from one sample, sequenced in a study of siplizumab effects on memory and regulatory T cells. Profiled with immunoSEQ multiplex PCR; TCRdb holds only in-frame clones, not every one. The table shows about 72,000 clones, with 91% occurring only once. The sequencing input was CD8+ T cells sorted from blood. The receptors derive from a human donor in good health.

V is TRBV28 and J is TRBJ2-3; 13 bases align to TRBD2. Per germline, CDR1 MDHEN and CDR2 SYDVKM. V was pared by 4 bases and J by 2 bases, with 9 bases of the junction left unmatched. The CDR3 consists of 18 residues. The CDR3 coding sequence is TGTGCCAGCAGTTCCATCGAGGGGACTAGCGGGATCACAGATACGCAGTATTTT. Its translation is CASSSIEGTSGITDTQYF.

This clone came up once. As DNA, the CDR3 is TGCGCCAGCAGCCACCACCCTCCCGGGGCCGGGGAGCTGTTTTTT. Protein: CASSHHPPGAGELFF. The rearrangement joins TRBV5-1 to TRBJ2-2, with D possibly matching TRBD2 (5 bases). Germline V gene data show CDR1 as SGHRS and CDR2 as YFSETQ. V gave up 4 bases and J gave up 6 bases, with 16 bases separating them. The CDR3 has 15 residues.